This TCR beta chain is from a study of spatial heterogeneity in lung cancer. Stated time point: sample taken at primary tumor resection. In its sample, this clonotype was seen a few times. The target antigen is unknown. Since it is a stray read in a library aimed at alpha chains, this beta chain has a size that is not meaningful. General study results and limits: The number of expanded tumor alpha and beta chains correlated with mutation number.

Unique molecular identifiers tagged every individual TCR cDNA molecule. TCRdb processed the 5' RACE reads anew with MiXCR; each CDR3 protein has one entry. The data contain about 4,000 distinct CDR3 sequences, 9.4% of them singletons. Trimming cost V 7 bases and J 5 bases; bases outside gene matches: 4. This CDR3 region has 12 residues. Looked up from germline, CDR1 is DFQATT and CDR2 is SNEGSKA (reference sequence). The sequencing used lung tumor tissue, collected at surgery. This sequence originates from a male donor with early-stage non-small cell lung cancer. The chain joins TRBV20-1 to TRBJ2-7, with 11 bases matching TRBD2. CDR3 DNA: TGCAGTGTAGCGGGGGGGCCCGACGAGCAGTACTTC. Residues: CSVAGGPDEQYF.